This passage covers 6 T cell receptor beta chains from one sample sequenced in a study of blood T cell repertoires in COVID-19. Clones were read by immunoSEQ multiplex PCR, and TCRdb kept only the in-frame ones, dropping some. The table shows 50,000 to 75,000 clones, with approximately 91% occurring only once. What was sequenced was peripheral blood. The receptors were gathered from a woman between 50 and 59 years old with active or convalescent COVID-19.

V usage is TRBV18 and J usage is TRBJ1-1, with TRBD1 matching over 8 bases. Germline V gene data show CDR1 as KGHSH and CDR2 as LQKENI. CDR3 length: 14 residues. The trim removed 3 bases at V and 7 bases at J, leaving 7 bases unmatched. CDR3 coding DNA: TGTGCCAGCTCACCGGGACAGGTCGGGAATGAAGCTTTCTTT. It translates to CASSPGQVGNEAFF.

The CDR3 region has the DNA TGTGCCAGCAGCTTGGTACAGGGTTCTGGGTTCGGCTATGGCTACACCTTC. It is translated as CASSLVQGSGFGYGYTF. This rearrangement joins TRBV5-6 to TRBJ1-2, with D tentatively TRBD1 (6 bases). The CDR3 spans 17 residues. V lost 0 bases to trimming and J lost 4 bases, with 19 bases between them. Looked up from germline, CDR1 is SGHDT and CDR2 is YYEEEE.

The V call is TRBV10-3, the J call TRBJ2-5, with D tentatively TRBD1 (5 bases). The CDR3 covers 15 residues. Germline V gene data show CDR1 as ENHRY and CDR2 as SYGVKD. The CDR3 region has the DNA TGTGCTACCACCGTGACAGTCTCGTTCGGAGAGACCCAGTACTTC. Translation: CATTVTVSFGETQYF.

This chain links TRBV27 with TRBJ2-2; TRBD1 is a possible D gene (8 bases). Germline V gene sequence: CDR1 MNHEY, CDR2 SMNVEV (reference sequence). The CDR3 is 15 amino acids. V was pared by 3 bases and J by 5 bases, with 13 bases between. The CDR3 reads CASSFGQGGTGELFF. The DNA of the CDR3 is TGTGCCAGCAGTTTTGGACAGGGAGGGACCGGGGAGCTGTTTTTT.

The table lists this clone with a few counts. V is TRBV7-9 and J is TRBJ1-2; TRBD1 matches 9 bases. Germline CDR1 reads SEHNR; CDR2 reads FQNEAQ (reference sequence). This CDR3 contains 15 residues. V lost 4 bases to trimming and J lost 1 base; unmatched junction nucleotides: 4. The CDR3 reads CASSSPGQGNYGYTF. The CDR3 DNA follows: TGTGCCAGCAGCTCCCCGGGACAGGGTAACTATGGCTACACCTTC.

This chain connects TRBV30 to TRBJ2-1, with 7 nucleotides matching TRBD2. The V segment lost 0 bases and the J segment 6 bases; nucleotides outside the gene matches: 5. This CDR3 has 14 amino acids. The V gene's germline CDR1 is GTSNPN and CDR2 SVGIG (reference sequence). The CDR3 spells CAWSVAAGVNEQFF. The CDR3, as DNA: TGTGCCTGGAGTGTGGCGGCGGGAGTCAATGAGCAGTTCTTC.